These T cell receptor beta chains were read from a single sample in a study of T-cell memory formation after mild COVID-19. TCRdb itself ran the 5' RACE reads through MiXCR, one entry per CDR3 protein. The sample records 300,000 to 400,000 distinct CDR3 sequences, 25% to 30% being singletons. The source material was PBMCs or a T cell subset sorted from them (not recorded which). All receptors come from an adult woman who had mild COVID-19 (a few samples of this study predate the infection). Cell type and time point are not known. Both conserved end residues are part of each CDR3. The D gene is left open where the match is weak. Clone sizes are given selectively: once, few, many, or a class where the clone is expanded.

J,D,size,V,CDR3,DNA
TRBJ2-1,-,-,TRBV7-9,CASSLDVGYNEQFF,TGTGCCAGCAGCTTAGATGTGGGTTACAATGAGCAGTTCTTC
TRBJ1-1,-,-,TRBV25-1,CASSRYGGGAFF,TGTGCCAGCAGCCGATACGGAGGGGGAGCTTTCTTT
TRBJ2-1,-,-,TRBV7-3,CASAEAVGVSYNEQFF,TGTGCCAGCGCCGAGGCGGTCGGTGTTTCCTACAATGAGCAGTTCTTC
TRBJ1-4,-,-,TRBV12-3/TRBV12-4,CASSSGNRKLFF,TGTGCCAGCAGTTCCGGGAATCGAAAACTGTTTTTT
TRBJ2-2,TRBD1,few,TRBV24-1,CATSDRTGTRGTGELFF,TGTGCCACCAGTGACCGGACAGGGACTCGAGGCACCGGGGAGCTGTTTTTT
TRBJ2-3,-,few,TRBV6-7,CASSYSNGQLSTDTQYF,TGTGCCAGCAGTTACTCGAATGGACAGCTTAGCACAGATACGCAGTATTTT
TRBJ2-5,-,-,TRBV29-1,CSVNRPGVETQYF,TGCAGCGTAAATAGGCCGGGGGTGGAGACCCAGTACTTC
TRBJ1-1,-,many,TRBV20-1,CSARDSGGLGLKTEAFF,TGCAGTGCTAGAGACTCGGGAGGTTTGGGATTGAAGACTGAAGCTTTCTTT
TRBJ1-2,-,many,TRBV12-3/TRBV12-4,CASSFETNGYTF,TGTGCCAGCAGTTTCGAGACTAATGGCTACACCTTC
TRBJ2-7,TRBD2,-,TRBV7-2,CASSSQLAGAYEQYF,TGTGCCAGCAGCTCTCAACTAGCGGGGGCCTACGAGCAGTACTTC
TRBJ2-7,TRBD2,-,TRBV12-3/TRBV12-4,CASSFSGRGYEQYF,TGTGCCAGCAGTTTTTCGGGGAGGGGATACGAGCAGTACTTC
TRBJ2-7,-,-,TRBV2,CASSEEVRRHYEQYF,TGTGCCAGCAGTGAAGAGGTACGGCGGCACTACGAGCAGTACTTC
TRBJ2-2,-,-,TRBV6-1,CASSHILADTGELFF,TGTGCCAGCAGTCACATCCTTGCGGACACCGGGGAGCTGTTTTTT
TRBJ1-2,-,few,TRBV7-9,CASTTSTDYGYTF,TGTGCCAGCACCACTTCGACGGACTATGGCTACACCTTC
TRBJ2-3,TRBD1,-,TRBV24-1,CATSASRQGISTDTQYF,TGTGCCACCAGTGCCTCCCGACAGGGGATTAGCACAGATACGCAGTATTTT